The T cell receptor (beta chain) under discussion was sequenced for a study of blood T cell repertoires in COVID-19. This clone has just a few counts. This CDR3 contains 15 residues. Trimming took 3 bases from V and 0 from J; bases not matched to a gene: 2. CDR1 and CDR2 (germline): SGHNT, YYREEE (reference sequence). Libraries were prepared by immunoSEQ multiplex PCR; TCRdb keeps only in-frame clonotypes and omits some of them. The data show about 100,000 clones, about 87% seen once. The sample was peripheral blood. The rearrangement links TRBV5-4 to TRBJ2-2; 7 positions match TRBD1. This TCR derives from a man aged 50-60 years with acute or convalescent COVID-19. CDR3 protein: CASSSGTANTGELFF. The CDR3 DNA sequence: TGTGCCAGCAGCTCCGGGACAGCGAACACCGGGGAGCTGTTTTTT.